This TCR beta chain appears in the sequencing data of a study of blood T cell repertoires in COVID-19. The CDR3 length is 13 residues. Deletions cut 3 bases from V and 6 bases from J, with 11 bases between. CDR1 is SGHVS and CDR2 is FQNEAQ in the germline V gene. The table lists this clone with a few counts. Other nucleotide sequences in the sample specify the same CDR3. The recovered donors of Cohort 3 showed two negative PCRs, clearance, or symptom resolution. The repertoire was sequenced with immunoSEQ multiplex PCR; TCRdb's copy has only in-frame clones and lacks some. The data contain more than 250,000 clones, about 87% of them singletons.

Sequenced material: PBMCs or T cells enriched from blood (not recorded which). The chain carries TRBV7-8 and TRBJ1-2; weak D call: TRBD1 (5 bases). The receptor comes from a woman aged 30 to 39 who had recovered from COVID-19. The CDR3 DNA reads TGTGCCAGCAGCTTCACAGGATTGGATGGCTACACCTTC. This gives the protein CASSFTGLDGYTF.